These 30 T cell receptor beta chains originate from one sample sequenced in a study of CXCR3-negative and CXCR3-positive naive CD8 T cells (dated by TCRdb to between 2018 and 2020). Broad study findings and their caveats: Compared with CXCR3-negative naive cells, CXCR3-positive naive cells had TRB CDR3s with higher hydrophobicity (lower Kidera factor 4), lower energy, and higher strength and volume indices.

Sequencing took place on a NextSeq 550. The Human TCR Profiling Kit (MiLaboratory) was used to make UMI-labeled 5' RACE TRB cDNA libraries. TCRdb reprocessed the reads, reporting each CDR3 protein sequence once and no DNA. In this sample's table one finds 150,000 to 180,000 distinct CDR3 sequences. About 0.44% of the sample is taken by the ten largest. The antigens of these receptors remain unknown. Sequencing was done on a sample of naive CXCR3+ CD8+ T cells from blood. The intended sense of this specimen's cell subset or site label: CD45RO-CCR7+CD27+CD95- naive CD8+ T cells expressing CXCR3 (TNR3+). The receptors here all came from a human donor in good health. Some clones in this sample may be carry-over from other donors' samples.

The chain couples TRBV7-9 to TRBJ1-1. CDR1 SEHNR and CDR2 FQNEAQ come from the germline V gene (reference sequence). This CDR3 region has 12 residues. The CDR3 spells CASSSELDEAFF.

This sequence joins TRBV29-1 and TRBJ2-1; TCRdb names TRBD1, which stays unverified in the absence of DNA. Per the germline V gene, CDR1 is SQVTM and CDR2 is ANQGSEA. The CDR3 loop spans 15 amino acids. The CDR3 sequence: CSVEDHVALGPGKFF.

The chain uses TRBV12-3 or TRBV12-4 and TRBJ1-5; TCRdb reports TRBD1, a call that lacks DNA to check it against. This CDR3 has 16 amino acids. CDR3 protein: CASSLVQGAAIQPQHF.

J is TRBJ2-1 and V is TRBV29-1; TCRdb names TRBD2, which stays unverified in the absence of DNA. CDR1 is SQVTM and CDR2 is ANQGSEA in the germline V gene. The CDR3 length is 15 residues. CDR3: CSVETSGGATGEQFF.

This rearrangement joins TRBV7-2 to TRBJ2-1; TCRdb gives TRBD2 as the D gene, but with no DNA this cannot be confirmed. The CDR3 has 17 residues. Per the germline V gene, CDR1 is SGHTA and CDR2 is FQGNSA. The CDR3 protein is CASSVLADALAHNEQFF.

V gene TRBV15 combines with J gene TRBJ2-3; with no DNA, the TCRdb D assignment of TRBD2 cannot be verified. The CDR3 totals 18 residues. Germline CDR1 and CDR2: LNHNV and YYDKDF (reference sequence). The CDR3: CATSRGVLAGESTDTQYF.

V and J are TRBV7-2 and TRBJ1-5. CDR1 and CDR2 (germline): SGHTA, FQGNSA. The CDR3 extends over 16 amino acids. The chain's CDR3 is CASSLAVWGGNQPQHF.

The V gene is TRBV7-9, the J gene TRBJ1-1. Germline assignment: CDR1 SEHNR and CDR2 FQNEAQ (reference sequence). CDR3 length: 14 amino acids. CDR3 in amino acids: CASSLVGRNTEAFF.

CDR3 amino acids: CASSLTRAHNEQFF. The V call is TRBV12-3 or TRBV12-4, the J call TRBJ2-1; TCRdb outputs TRBD1, but without DNA this stays unchecked. This CDR3 contains 14 residues.

The chain has TRBV7-9 and TRBJ2-2. The germline V gene encodes CDR1 SEHNR and CDR2 FQNEAQ (reference sequence). The CDR3 runs 16 residues. Here the CDR3 reads CASNQARQLVDGELFF.

The CDR3 loop reads CAGTSGSDEQFF. V gene TRBV29-1 combines with J gene TRBJ2-1; the TCRdb call, TRBD2, lacks DNA for checking. This CDR3 contains 12 residues. The germline V gene encodes CDR1 SQVTM and CDR2 ANQGSEA.

The chain has TRBV28 and TRBJ2-3. Germline CDR1 and CDR2: MDHEN and SYDVKM. The CDR3 runs to 13 residues. The CDR3 sequence is CASSQLSTDTQYF.

This chain joins TRBV3-1 and TRBJ2-5; the D call from TCRdb, TRBD1, cannot be confirmed without DNA. Germline V gives CDR1 LGHDT, CDR2 YNNKEL (reference sequence). CDR3 length: 15 residues. CDR3 in amino acids: CASSQEPPYEETQYF.

The chain recombines TRBV5-1 with TRBJ1-1; the D call of TRBD1 rests on TCRdb alone, since no DNA is present to check it. CDR3 length: 14 residues. Per germline, CDR1 SGHRS and CDR2 YFSETQ. The CDR3 is CASSLGTGETEAFF.

The chain links TRBV11-3 to TRBJ2-2; TCRdb's D gene call, TRBD1, goes unchecked for lack of DNA. CDR1 and CDR2 from the germline V gene are SGHNT and YENEEA. This CDR3 spans 16 amino acids. CDR3: CASSKRGAEYTGELFF. The whole variable domain, remainder taken from reference TRBV11-3 and TRBJ2-2, is EAGVVQSPRYKIIEKKQPVAFWCNPISGHNTLYWYLQNLGQGPELLIRYENEEAVDDSQLPKDRFSAERLKGVDSTLKIQPAELGDSAVYLCASSKRGAEYTGELFFGEGSRLTVL.

This chain connects TRBV28 to TRBJ2-1; TCRdb calls TRBD2, which cannot be checked without DNA. The CDR3 totals 17 residues. The germline CDR1 and CDR2 sequences are MDHEN and SYDVKM. CDR3 loop: CASSLLGGGAFYNEQFF.

The CDR3 sequence: CATSRGAGGDTQYF. This chain links TRBV15 with TRBJ2-3; TCRdb's D gene call, TRBD2, goes unchecked for lack of DNA. Germline V CDR1 and CDR2: LNHNV, YYDKDF (reference sequence). The CDR3 consists of 14 residues.

The V and J genes are TRBV4-1 and TRBJ2-1. In germline, CDR1 is MGHRA, CDR2 YSYEKL. The CDR3 has 18 amino acids. CDR3 protein: CASSQDLFGQMEYNEQFF.

The rearrangement joins TRBV6-4 to TRBJ2-1; TCRdb indicates TRBD2, and absent DNA this call remains unverified. The CDR3 has 17 residues. Germline values: CDR1 MRHNA, CDR2 SNTAGT. CDR3: CASSAFPSGTSYNEQFF.

The chain combines TRBV9 with TRBJ2-2. Germline CDR1 reads SGDLS; CDR2 reads YYNGEE. The CDR3 loop spans 15 amino acids. CDR3 amino acids: CASRETDANTGELFF.

V and J are TRBV4-1 and TRBJ2-1; TCRdb gives TRBD2 as the D gene, but with no DNA this cannot be confirmed. The length of the CDR3 is 16 residues. Germline V gene sequence: CDR1 MGHRA, CDR2 YSYEKL. CDR3 in amino acids: CASSQPGLAVEGEQFF.

The J gene is TRBJ2-1, the V gene TRBV29-1. The CDR3 loop spans 18 amino acids. The germline V gene has CDR1 SQVTM and CDR2 ANQGSEA. The CDR3 loop is CSVEDPFFSGGSYNEQFF.

The chain has TRBV5-1 and TRBJ2-1; TCRdb picks TRBD1, but there is no DNA to check that call. Germline CDR1 is SGHRS and CDR2 is YFSETQ. CDR3 length equals 17 residues. CDR3 region: CASSLGPGTFPGNEQFF.

This sequence joins TRBV28 and TRBJ2-7. This CDR3 spans 11 amino acids. Germline assignment: CDR1 MDHEN and CDR2 SYDVKM. The CDR3 loop is CASSFTYEQYF.

CDR3 amino acids: CASSLSGQGVQYF. This sequence joins TRBV27 and TRBJ2-3; no DNA is available, so the TRBD1 call from TCRdb remains unchecked. Germline V gives CDR1 MNHEY, CDR2 SMNVEV (reference sequence). CDR3 size: 13 residues.

The chain links TRBV12-3 or TRBV12-4 to TRBJ2-1; the D gene TCRdb calls, TRBD1, cannot be checked with no DNA. The CDR3 totals 15 residues. CDR3 amino acids: CASSKEDRGDNEQFF.

The chain couples TRBV27 to TRBJ2-3; the D call of TRBD1 rests on TCRdb alone, since no DNA is present to check it. CDR1 is MNHEY, CDR2 SMNVEV, per germline (reference sequence). The CDR3 has 15 residues. CDR3: CASSSDRGLSDTQYF.

The chain recombines TRBV15 with TRBJ2-7; TCRdb reports TRBD1, a call that lacks DNA to check it against. This CDR3 spans 16 amino acids. In germline, CDR1 is LNHNV, CDR2 YYDKDF (reference sequence). CDR3 loop: CATSQRSGGIAYEQYF.

The chain carries TRBV6-5 and TRBJ2-7; TCRdb's D gene call, TRBD1, goes unchecked for lack of DNA. CDR1 is MNHEY, CDR2 SVGAGI, per germline. The CDR3 is 15 amino acids. CDR3 sequence reads: CASSYGTALSYEQYF.

The J gene is TRBJ2-1, the V gene TRBV4-1; TCRdb proposes TRBD2, but this gene call is untestable without DNA. Germline V gene lookup returns CDR1 MGHRA and CDR2 YSYEKL. This CDR3 comprises 15 residues. CDR3 sequence reads: CASSSLSGLYNEQFF.